These T cell receptor beta chains were read from a single sample in a study of cytomegalovirus exposure and HLA in healthy donors. The table came from immunoSEQ multiplex PCR; TCRdb's copy has only in-frame clones and leaves some out. The sample includes over 150,000 clones, 77% seen only once; the top ten take around 3.5%. Sequencing was done on a sample of PBMCs. The receptors originated from a woman aged 55 to 70 in good health and CMV-seropositive. CDR3s include the opening cysteine and the closing phenylalanine or tryptophan. Fields, in order: clone size, J gene, V gene, D gene, CDR3 DNA, CDR3 protein. The D gene is left open where the match is weak. Clone size is stated in some rows and not others, as once, few, many or a class when expanded.

>NA|TRBJ2-3|TRBV5-1|TRBD2
TGCGCCAGCAGACCCGGGACTAGTACAGATACGCAGTATTTT
CASRPGTSTDTQYF
>NA|TRBJ2-3|TRBV9|TRBD2
TGTGCCAGCAGCACCGCAATACTAGCGACTAGCACAGATACGCAGTATTTT
CASSTAILATSTDTQYF
>NA|TRBJ1-2|TRBV28|TRBD1
TGTGCCAGCAGTTCCCCCGGGACAGGGGGCCCCATGGGCTATGGCTACACCTTC
CASSSPGTGGPMGYGYTF
>NA|TRBJ2-7|TRBV4-2|NA
TGTGCCAGCAGCCAAGATCGCGGGGCGCAGGGAACTGTGCAGTACTTC
CASSQDRGAQGTVQYF
>NA|TRBJ1-2|TRBV11-3|NA
TGTGCCAGCAGCTTAGATAGCGGCGACTTC
CASSLDSGDF
>once|TRBJ2-1|TRBV9|TRBD2
TGTGCCAGCAGTCTGCTAGCGGGGGGGTACAATGAGCAGTTCTTC
CASSLLAGGYNEQFF
>NA|TRBJ2-3|TRBV5-4|TRBD2
TGTGCCAGCAACTCGGGAGGGCCGGATGAGGATACGCAGTATTTT
CASNSGGPDEDTQYF
>few|TRBJ2-6|TRBV11-3|NA
TGTGCCAGCAGCCCAGGGCATTGGGGCTCTGGGGCCAACGTCCTGACTTTC
CASSPGHWGSGANVLTF
>once|TRBJ2-3|TRBV14|TRBD2
TGTGCCAGCAGCCAAGGTAGCGGGGGACGTTACACAGATACGCAGTATTTT
CASSQGSGGRYTDTQYF
>NA|TRBJ2-1|TRBV27|NA
TGTGCCAGCAGTGAACAGGGTGGACTGAGCAATGAGCAGTTCTTC
CASSEQGGLSNEQFF
>NA|TRBJ2-1|TRBV4-1|TRBD2
TGCGCCAGCAGCCCTCCTAGCGGGGGGCACAATGAGCAGTTCTTC
CASSPPSGGHNEQFF
>NA|TRBJ1-5|TRBV2|NA
TGTGCCAGCAGGCCGACACTTAATCAGCCCCAGCATTTT
CASRPTLNQPQHF
>NA|TRBJ2-1|TRBV21-1|NA
TGTGCCAGCAGCATAAGGACTAGCGGGGGGAGCTCCTACAATGAGCAGTTCTTC
CASSIRTSGGSSYNEQFF
>NA|TRBJ2-2|TRBV18|TRBD1
TGTGCCAGCTCAACGAACAGGGGGGCGAACACCGGGGAGCTGTTTTTT
CASSTNRGANTGELFF
>once|TRBJ2-5|TRBV18|TRBD2
TGTGCCAGCTCAGCGACTAGCGGAGAAGAGACCCAGTACTTC
CASSATSGEETQYF
>NA|TRBJ1-1|TRBV18|TRBD1
TGTGCCAGCTCATCCCAAGACAGGGGGCACGGAGGCACTGAAGCTTTCTTT
CASSSQDRGHGGTEAFF
>NA|TRBJ1-1|TRBV2|NA
TGTGCCAGCAGTGATGGGGGGGGAAACACTGAAGCTTTCTTT
CASSDGGGNTEAFF
>many|TRBJ2-1|TRBV18|NA
TGTGCCAGCTCACCAGTTCTTGAGCAGTTCTTC
CASSPVLEQFF
>few|TRBJ2-1|TRBV7-2|TRBD2
TGTGCCAGCAGCTCCCGACTAGCGGGGGCCCCCTTTAACAATGAGCAGTTCTTC
CASSSRLAGAPFNNEQFF
>NA|TRBJ1-1|TRBV5-4|TRBD1
TGTGCCAGCAGCTTGGGTGGACAGGGCCTGGACACTGAAGCTTTCTTT
CASSLGGQGLDTEAFF
>few|TRBJ1-5|TRBV7-9|NA
TGTGCCAGCAGCCCTGGCCGTAATAGCAATCAGCCCCAGCATTTT
CASSPGRNSNQPQHF
>NA|TRBJ2-1|TRBV28|TRBD2
TGTGCCAGCTTTACTAGCGGCTACAATGAGCAGTTCTTC
CASFTSGYNEQFF
>NA|TRBJ1-1|TRBV6-6|NA
TGTGCCAGCAGCGGGGGGGGGATTGAAGCTTTCTTT
CASSGGGIEAFF
>once|TRBJ2-2|TRBV4-2|TRBD1
TGTGCCAGCAGAACGACAGGGGGCCTAATCGGGGAGCTGTTTTTT
CASRTTGGLIGELFF
>NA|TRBJ2-7|TRBV6-1|TRBD1
TGTGCCAGCAGTGATTGGGACAGGGCTTACGAGCAGTACTTC
CASSDWDRAYEQYF
>NA|TRBJ2-7|TRBV29-1|NA
TGCAGCGTTGAGGCGGGCAAAGGCAATGTCTACGAGCAGTACTTC
CSVEAGKGNVYEQYF
>once|TRBJ2-7|TRBV9|TRBD2
TGTGCCAGCAGCCAGACTAGCGGGGGGGCCTACGAGCAGTACTTC
CASSQTSGGAYEQYF
>NA|TRBJ2-3|TRBV6-5|NA
TGTGCCAGCAGTTACAGGCGGGGGCACACAGATACGCAGTATTTT
CASSYRRGHTDTQYF
>once|TRBJ2-3|TRBV7-2|TRBD2
TGTGCCAGCAGCACAGGGGGGACTAGCGGGAGGCTCAGGACAGATACGCAGTATTTT
CASSTGGTSGRLRTDTQYF
>NA|TRBJ1-2|TRBV2|NA
TGTGCCAGCAGTGAAGTGGCAGGGCCGCCGAATGGCTACACCTTC
CASSEVAGPPNGYTF
>NA|TRBJ1-6|TRBV9|NA
TGTGCCAGCAGCGTAGGGGGCAGTAATAATTCACCCCTCCACTTT
CASSVGGSNNSPLHF
>NA|TRBJ2-7|TRBV18|TRBD2
TGTGCCAGCTCACCGGGGACTAGCTACGAGCAGTACTTC
CASSPGTSYEQYF
>NA|TRBJ1-1|TRBV4-2|TRBD1
TGTGCCAGCACACCGGGACAGGGGTTGGGCACTGAAGCTTTCTTT
CASTPGQGLGTEAFF
>NA|TRBJ2-7|TRBV7-9|TRBD1
TGTGCCAGCAGCTTAGGGGGGACAGGCCGTTTGTCCGAGCAGTACTTC
CASSLGGTGRLSEQYF
>NA|TRBJ1-4|TRBV5-1|TRBD1
TGCGCCAGCAGCTCGGGACAGGGGACTGAAAAACTGTTTTTT
CASSSGQGTEKLFF
>NA|TRBJ2-5|TRBV30|NA
TGTGCCTGGAGTAGGGGGGGCCGAGAGACCCAGTACTTC
CAWSRGGRETQYF
>NA|TRBJ2-1|TRBV7-2|TRBD1
TGTGCCAGCAGCCCCTCCAGGGGGCTCAATGAGCAGTTCTTC
CASSPSRGLNEQFF
>NA|TRBJ2-1|TRBV28|TRBD2
TGTGCCAGCAGTGAACTCGGACTAGCGGGGAACAATGAGCAGTTCTTC
CASSELGLAGNNEQFF
>NA|TRBJ1-6|TRBV5-6|TRBD1
TGTGCCAGCAGCCCACAGGGGGCGCTTAATTCACCCCTCCACTTT
CASSPQGALNSPLHF
>NA|TRBJ1-4|TRBV6-5|NA
TGTGCCAGCAGTCGAATCCCTGCGAATGAAAAACTGTTTTTT
CASSRIPANEKLFF
>once|TRBJ1-5|TRBV21-1|NA
TGTGCCAGCAGCCTCTTGCTTGGTGGAGGTCAGCCCCAGCATTTT
CASSLLLGGGQPQHF
>NA|TRBJ2-7|TRBV27|NA
TGTGCCAGCAGTAAACGTCGGGGAATCCCCTTCAACTACGAGCAGTACTTC
CASSKRRGIPFNYEQYF
>NA|TRBJ2-1|TRBV7-3|TRBD2
TGTGCCAGCAGCTTCGGACTAGATGAGCAGTTCTTC
CASSFGLDEQFF
>NA|TRBJ1-4|TRBV18|TRBD1
TGTGCCAGCTCACCAGTTGGACAGGGGGTTGGTGAAAAACTGTTTTTT
CASSPVGQGVGEKLFF
>few|TRBJ2-7|TRBV27|TRBD1
TGTGCCAGCAGTTCTACGGGACAGGGACCTTACGAGCAGTACTTC
CASSSTGQGPYEQYF
>few|TRBJ2-3|TRBV6-1|NA
TGTGCCAGCAGAGAAGACTACCGCACAGATACGCAGTATTTT
CASREDYRTDTQYF
>few|TRBJ1-5|TRBV2|NA
TGTGCCAGCAGTGAAGCGGGCAGTCGTCAGCCCCAGCATTTT
CASSEAGSRQPQHF
>NA|TRBJ1-3|TRBV28|TRBD1
TGTGCCAGCAGTCCGACAGGGGCTCCCTCTGGAAACACCATATATTTT
CASSPTGAPSGNTIYF
>NA|TRBJ1-5|TRBV5-8|TRBD1
TGTGCCAGCAGCTGGACAGGGGTCAATCAGCCCCAGCATTTT
CASSWTGVNQPQHF
>NA|TRBJ2-5|TRBV7-2|TRBD2
TGTGCCAGCAGCCAACGGGGGGGCTGGGAGACCCAGTACTTC
CASSQRGGWETQYF
>NA|TRBJ2-3|TRBV5-4|TRBD2
TGTGCCAGCAGCTCGGGAGGAGGCGCAGATACGCAGTATTTT
CASSSGGGADTQYF
>NA|TRBJ2-1|TRBV19|NA
TGTGCCAGTAGTATGGGGGGTAGAGCCTACAATGAGCAGTTCTTC
CASSMGGRAYNEQFF